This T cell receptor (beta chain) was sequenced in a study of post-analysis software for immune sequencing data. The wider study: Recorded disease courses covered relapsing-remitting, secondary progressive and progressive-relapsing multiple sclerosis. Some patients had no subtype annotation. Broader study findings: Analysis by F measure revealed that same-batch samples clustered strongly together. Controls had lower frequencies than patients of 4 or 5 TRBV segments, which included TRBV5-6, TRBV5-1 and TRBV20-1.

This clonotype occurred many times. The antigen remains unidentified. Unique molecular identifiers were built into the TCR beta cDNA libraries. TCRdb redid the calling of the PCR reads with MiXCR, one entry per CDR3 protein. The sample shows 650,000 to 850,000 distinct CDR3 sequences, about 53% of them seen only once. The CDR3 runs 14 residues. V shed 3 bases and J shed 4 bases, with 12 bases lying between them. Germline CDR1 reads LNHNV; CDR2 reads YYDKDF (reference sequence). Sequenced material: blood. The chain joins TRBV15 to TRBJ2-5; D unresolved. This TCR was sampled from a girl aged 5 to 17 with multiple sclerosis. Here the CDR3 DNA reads TGTGCCACCAGCAGGGAAGCTGTGCTAGAGACCCAGTACTTC. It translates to CATSREAVLETQYF.